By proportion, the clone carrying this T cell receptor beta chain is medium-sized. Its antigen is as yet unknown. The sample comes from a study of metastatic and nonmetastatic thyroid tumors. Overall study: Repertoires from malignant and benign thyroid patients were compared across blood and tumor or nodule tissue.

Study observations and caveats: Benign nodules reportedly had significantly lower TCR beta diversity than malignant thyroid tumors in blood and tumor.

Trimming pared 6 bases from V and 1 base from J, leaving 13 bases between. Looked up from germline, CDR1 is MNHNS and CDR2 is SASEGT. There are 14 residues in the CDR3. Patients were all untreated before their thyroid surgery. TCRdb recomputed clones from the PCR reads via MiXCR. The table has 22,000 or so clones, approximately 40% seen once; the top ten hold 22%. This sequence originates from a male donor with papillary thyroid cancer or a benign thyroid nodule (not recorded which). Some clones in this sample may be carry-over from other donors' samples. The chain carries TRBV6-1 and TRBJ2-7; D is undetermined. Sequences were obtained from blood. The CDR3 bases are TGTGCCAGCAGAACAATGACACGGTCCTACGAGCAGTACTTC. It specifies CASRTMTRSYEQYF.